A selection of T cell receptor beta chains follows, all from one sample in a study of blood T cell repertoires in COVID-19. TCRdb's table, derived via immunoSEQ multiplex PCR, lists solely in-frame clones and lacks some. The sample includes some 120,000 clones, 84% of them seen just once. The sequencing sample was made of peripheral blood. The receptor source for this set is a human donor in a cohort sampled during active COVID-19. The CDR3 runs from the conserved cysteine through the conserved F or W. Each record gives: V gene, CDR3 protein.

V: TRBV15
CDR3: CATSSRTGSGYTF

V: TRBV12-5
CDR3: CASGLVSGAKNIQYF

V: TRBV19
CDR3: CASSGTNQETQYF

V: TRBV27
CDR3: CASSSDRDYGYTF

V: TRBV5-8
CDR3: CASSWGQASSGANVLTF

V: TRBV7-9
CDR3: CASSLVEQGAYNEQFF

V: TRBV30
CDR3: CAWSAGLAGFQETQYF

V: TRBV5-1
CDR3: CASSSNTGRTYEQYF

V: TRBV30
CDR3: CAWNAGRRNTEAFF

V: TRBV3-1/TRBV3-2
CDR3: CASSQVKAGGPGGTDTQYF

V: TRBV5-1
CDR3: CASSLTGVSYEQYF

V: TRBV5-3
CDR3: CARSGTHRLAGCTDTQYF